This record covers a single T cell receptor beta chain. This specimen comes from a study of blood T cell repertoires in COVID-19. The germline V gene encodes CDR1 SGHKS and CDR2 YYEKEE (reference sequence). The V end was cut by 5 bases, the J end by 2 bases, with 10 bases between. CDR3 length: 13 residues. Profiling relied on immunoSEQ multiplex PCR, and the TCRdb table lists in-frame clones only, not all of them. The table records some 350,000 clones, approximately 89% of them present only once. The TCR originated in a young woman who had recovered from COVID-19. The material sequenced was peripheral blood. V is TRBV5-5 and J is TRBJ1-1, with a possible D match to TRBD1 (5 bases). CDR3 in DNA: TGTGCCAGCAGACGGACACTTAACACTGAAGCTTTCTTT. This codes for CASRRTLNTEAFF.